Described below is a single T cell receptor (beta chain) sequence and its context. Its antigen remains unidentified. Per-base quality was not reported, and no clone a single base away is much larger than it. The data belong to a study of blood T cell repertoires in COVID-19 (dated by TCRdb to about 2020). Study-level background: The collaborator samples originated in the United States, Italy and Spain and spanned the acute and convalescent phases of COVID-19. Nearly every sample came with metadata listing a de-identified subject ID, COVID-19 status, age in years and sex. The prospective study material was composed of cDNA or gDNA derived from T cells, B-cell-depleted T cells, or PBMCs. The samples were drawn from two sources: the first 160 participants of the ongoing ImmuneRACE study, and 1,000 to 1,500 subjects contributed by 6 global collaborators. Subjects who had been exposed to COVID-19, were actively infected with it, or had recovered from it provided the deeply sampled blood TCRbeta repertoires that made up the dataset. The repertoires were released in a freely available public database intended as a resource for research on the immune response to SARS-CoV-2. HLA class I and class II types, where available, came from metadata supplied by the sample provider rather than from assay-based typing.

TCRbeta CDR3 regions were amplified from genomic DNA using the immunoSEQ Assay, a bias-controlled multiplex PCR. In the authors' own workflow: The number of nucleated cells in each sample was estimated by amplification of reference gene primers within the assay. To quantify the absolute abundance of each unique TCRbeta CDR3 rearrangement, sequence reads were collapsed and filtered. For each sample, productive Simpson clonality was calculated by taking the square root of Simpson's diversity index across productive rearrangements. Entries here come from immuneACCESS through TCRdb and include only in-frame sequences with V and J called. Some clones fail to appear in such tables; in the studies checked, an unresolved V gene covers under half of the shortfall, and the cause of the remainder is unknown. V, J and clone size were drawn from that table, and D and trimming were deduced from the DNA. The sample has around 150,000 clones on record, approximately 85% of them singletons. The leading ten clones occupy 11% of the sample.

The paper as a whole reports these results and caveats: How much clinical and demographic metadata was included differed by source and by participant, and the metadata was provided uncurated.

The collaborating institutions used their own protocols to collect whole blood in K2EDTA tubes. Collaborator samples were shipped for TCRbeta analysis as frozen whole blood, isolated PBMCs, or DNA extracted from either sample type. The sequenced sample was peripheral blood. This clonotype originated in a man aged 55 to 70 with active or convalescent COVID-19.

The nucleotide sequence is TGTGCCAGCAGCGTAGGCAGGGTAGAGACCCAGTACTTC. Its translation is CASSVGRVETQYF. The V and J genes are TRBV9 and TRBJ2-5; the best D guess is TRBD1, with 5 bases matching. The cysteine opens and the phenylalanine closes a CDR3 of 13 amino acids. The entry retains the CDR3 DNA only, 39 bases that are in frame from base 1. The germline V gene yields SGDLS for CDR1 and YYNGEE for CDR2. The junction shows trimming of 0 bases on V and 4 bases on J, plus 7 bases between the germline ends.